These T cell receptor beta chains were read from a single sample in a study of patients and donors after allogeneic stem cell transplantation. Each CDR3 protein gets one entry after TCRdb re-called the RT-PCR reads with MiXCR. The sample includes under 95,000 distinct CDR3 sequences, roughly 4.9% of them seen just once. Input material: blood, either unsorted or a sorted T cell fraction (not recorded which). The receptors were sampled from a human donor who was either an allogeneic HSCT recipient or a stem cell or donor lymphocyte infusion donor (not recorded which). It is not recorded whose cells these are; they may come from a transplant donor. Both conserved end residues are part of each CDR3. The D gene is left open where the match is weak. Rows give clone size only sometimes, using once, few, many, or a class for an expanded clone.

V gene	clone size	J gene	D gene	CDR3 length	CDR3 protein	CDR3 DNA
TRBV5-5	many	TRBJ2-1	-	13	CASSLNPNGEQFF	TGTGCCAGCAGCTTAAACCCAAATGGTGAGCAGTTCTTC
TRBV5-6	many	TRBJ1-6	TRBD1	16	CASSVLQGNYNSPLHF	TGTGCCAGCAGCGTCCTACAGGGGAACTATAATTCACCCCTCCACTTT
TRBV20-1	many	TRBJ2-7	-	14	CSARDRASPYEQYF	TGCAGTGCTAGAGATAGAGCGTCCCCCTACGAGCAGTACTTC
TRBV2	many	TRBJ1-2	TRBD1	16	CASSDLLGQGGYGYTF	TGTGCCAGCAGTGATCTATTAGGACAGGGGGGCTATGGCTACACCTTC
TRBV6-5	few	TRBJ2-1	-	11	CASGGPNEQFF	TGTGCCAGCGGGGGGCCCAATGAGCAGTTCTTC
TRBV5-4	few	TRBJ2-7	TRBD2	15	CASSLTAGGAYEQYF	TGTGCCAGCAGCTTGACGGCGGGGGGAGCCTACGAGCAGTACTTC
TRBV29-1	many	TRBJ2-1	TRBD2	14	CSGAGGPLGNEQFF	TGCAGCGGGGCGGGAGGGCCCCTAGGGAATGAGCAGTTCTTC
TRBV3-1	many	TRBJ2-7	TRBD2	14	CASSDLGGNYEQYF	TGTGCCAGCAGCGACCTGGGGGGGAACTACGAGCAGTACTTC
TRBV25-1	many	TRBJ1-5	TRBD1	16	CASSERGQAGNQPQHF	TGTGCCAGCAGTGAGCGAGGACAGGCGGGCAATCAGCCCCAGCATTTT
TRBV10-3	many	TRBJ2-1	TRBD2	15	CAISERASGDNEQFF	TGTGCCATCAGTGAGCGGGCTAGCGGAGACAATGAGCAGTTCTTC
TRBV5-6	few	TRBJ2-7	-	13	CASSLAAEDEQYF	TGTGCCAGCAGCTTGGCGGCCGAGGACGAGCAGTACTTC
TRBV7-7	many	TRBJ2-1	TRBD2	18	CASSLAVQGLAGATEQFF	TGTGCCAGCAGCTTAGCGGTGCAGGGACTAGCGGGAGCAACTGAGCAGTTCTTC
TRBV2	-	TRBJ2-5	TRBD1	14	CASSSDRYQETQYF	TGTGCCAGCAGTTCGGACAGGTACCAAGAGACCCAGTACTTC
TRBV2	-	TRBJ2-5	-	14	CASMRQVGRETQYF	TGTGCCAGCATGAGGCAGGTGGGGCGAGAGACCCAGTACTTC
TRBV29-1	many	TRBJ2-1	-	14	CSVDLVVSYNEQFF	TGCAGCGTTGACCTAGTAGTGTCCTACAATGAGCAGTTCTTC
TRBV7-9	medium-sized	TRBJ2-3	TRBD1	14	CASSFGQGTDTQYF	TGTGCCAGCAGCTTCGGACAGGGAACAGATACGCAGTATTTT
TRBV28	-	TRBJ1-5	-	17	CASSLWARGSRNQPQHF	TGTGCCAGCAGTTTATGGGCCAGGGGCAGTCGGAATCAGCCCCAGCATTTT
TRBV12-3/TRBV12-4	few	TRBJ1-5	TRBD1	15	CASSWGDSSNQPQHF	TGTGCCAGCAGTTGGGGGGACAGTAGCAATCAGCCCCAGCATTTT
TRBV10-3	many	TRBJ1-6	-	14	CAISESGGNSPLHF	TGTGCCATCAGTGAGTCAGGAGGGAATTCACCCCTCCACTTT
TRBV7-7	few	TRBJ2-1	-	14	CASSPDREGNEQFF	TGTGCCAGCAGCCCGGACAGGGAGGGCAATGAGCAGTTCTTC
TRBV27	many	TRBJ2-6	-	15	CASSLKGYGANVLTF	TGTGCCAGCAGTTTAAAAGGGTATGGGGCCAACGTCCTGACTTTC
TRBV20-1	many	TRBJ2-1	-	13	CSASSDPYNEQFF	TGCAGTGCTAGCTCTGATCCCTACAATGAGCAGTTCTTC
TRBV20-1	many	TRBJ1-1	TRBD1	16	CSAQGSIYRQGFEAFF	TGCAGTGCCCAAGGGTCAATTTATAGACAGGGATTTGAAGCTTTCTTT
TRBV27	many	TRBJ2-3	-	15	CASNRDIGLVDTQYF	TGTGCCAGCAACCGGGACATCGGCCTTGTGGATACGCAGTATTTT
TRBV27	many	TRBJ2-2	TRBD2	15	CASSFPSGGTGELFF	TGTGCCAGCAGTTTCCCTAGCGGTGGCACCGGGGAGCTGTTTTTT
TRBV3-1	few	TRBJ1-6	TRBD1	15	CASSQGGQGGSPLHF	TGTGCCAGCAGCCAAGGGGGACAGGGAGGTTCACCCCTCCACTTT
TRBV7-8	medium-sized	TRBJ1-2	-	14	CASSTGRDGQSYTF	TGTGCCAGCAGCACCGGACGGGACGGCCAAAGCTACACCTTC
TRBV4-1	-	TRBJ2-5	-	15	CASSQDPGPRETQYF	TGCGCCAGCAGCCAAGACCCCGGGCCACGGGAGACCCAGTACTTC
TRBV11-3	many	TRBJ2-5	-	13	CASEGRLQETQYF	TGTGCCAGTGAGGGGAGGCTACAAGAGACCCAGTACTTC
TRBV20-1	-	TRBJ2-3	-	14	CSAPRQGTKDTQYF	TGCAGTGCTCCGAGACAGGGGACTAAGGATACGCAGTATTTT
TRBV24-1	many	TRBJ1-5	-	15	CATSDHGGYNQPQHF	TGTGCCACCAGTGATCATGGGGGTTACAATCAGCCCCAGCATTTT
TRBV6-1	-	TRBJ2-7	-	14	CASSEKGRSYEQYF	TGTGCCAGCAGTGAAAAAGGACGCTCCTACGAGCAGTACTTC
TRBV19	-	TRBJ1-1	-	14	CASSIPSGEAEAFF	TGTGCCAGTAGTATACCCTCCGGAGAGGCTGAAGCTTTCTTT
TRBV2	once	TRBJ2-3	-	13	CASSELRTDTQYF	TGTGCCAGCAGTGAATTGCGCACAGATACGCAGTATTTT
TRBV12-3/TRBV12-4	many	TRBJ1-5	-	13	CASSGGSNQPQHF	TGTGCCAGCAGTGGAGGGAGCAATCAGCCCCAGCATTTT
TRBV5-1	many	TRBJ2-1	-	15	CASSLGQAEGNEQFF	TGCGCCAGCAGCTTGGGGCAGGCAGAGGGCAATGAGCAGTTCTTC
TRBV29-1	many	TRBJ2-3	-	15	CSVVGTSRSTDTQYF	TGCAGCGTTGTGGGGACTTCCCGTAGCACAGATACGCAGTATTTT
TRBV6-1	many	TRBJ2-7	TRBD2	16	CASSEFRLADSYEQYF	TGTGCCAGCAGTGAATTCCGACTAGCGGATTCCTACGAGCAGTACTTC
TRBV7-2	-	TRBJ2-7	-	14	CASSRGQSRLEQYF	TGTGCCAGCAGCCGCGGACAGTCGCGGCTCGAGCAGTACTTC
TRBV18	-	TRBJ2-7	TRBD1	16	CASSPWQGTGVNEQYF	TGTGCCAGCTCACCATGGCAGGGGACAGGGGTCAACGAGCAGTACTTC
TRBV27	-	TRBJ1-5	-	14	CASSLLGQNQPQHF	TGTGCCAGCAGTTTACTAGGGCAAAATCAGCCCCAGCATTTT
TRBV6-5	-	TRBJ1-2	-	12	CASSFGTGTYTF	TGTGCCAGCAGTTTCGGGACGGGTACTTACACCTTC